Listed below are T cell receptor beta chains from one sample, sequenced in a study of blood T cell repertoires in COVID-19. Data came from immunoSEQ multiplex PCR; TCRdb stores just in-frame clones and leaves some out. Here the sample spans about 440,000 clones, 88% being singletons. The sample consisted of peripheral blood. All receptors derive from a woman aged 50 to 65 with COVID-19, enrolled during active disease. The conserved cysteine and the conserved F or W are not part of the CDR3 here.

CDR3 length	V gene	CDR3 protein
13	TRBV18	ASSPGTGNTGELF
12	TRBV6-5	ASSRQSQGNTIY
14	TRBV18	ASSPRSSTTNEKLF
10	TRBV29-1	SVVQGAYEQY
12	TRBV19	ASSIRELGTEAF
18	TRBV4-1	ASSRFTGGFSLISGNTIY
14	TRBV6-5	ASSLRPGQGADGYT
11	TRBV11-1	ASSLNGVYEQY
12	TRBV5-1	ATSPGSGANVLT
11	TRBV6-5	ASRQGIGPFAF
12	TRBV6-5	ASSRQGENTEAF
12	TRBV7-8	ASSGYRGRREQY
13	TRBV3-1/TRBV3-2	ASSYMTRGTAEAF
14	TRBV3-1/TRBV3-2	ASSFLAGVNTDTQY
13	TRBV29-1	SVGTSGGSTDTQY
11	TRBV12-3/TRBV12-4	ASRTGGVNEQY
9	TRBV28	ASSLRNTIY
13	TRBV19	ASSPGRGTKNIQY
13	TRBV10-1	ASSDSGGRTDTQY
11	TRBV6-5	ASSSYRGGGYT
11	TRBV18	ASSPDRLQPQH
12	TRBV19	ASSAGQGARGYT
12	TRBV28	ASSTDRGAYEQY
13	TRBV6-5	ASYSTGAAGNTIY
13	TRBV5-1	ASSLWNSMNTEAF
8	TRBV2	ASGGTEAF
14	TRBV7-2	ASSLEGGGLHYEQY
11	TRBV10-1	ASSPGYTGELF
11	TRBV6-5	ASSLLGQTEAF
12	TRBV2	ASSQTGIQETQY
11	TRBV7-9	ASSLPRLFQQF
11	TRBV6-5	ASLGTPGYEQY
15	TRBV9	ASSAYPGLAVGGELF
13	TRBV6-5	ASSYSTVQNTEAF
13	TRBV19	ASSKQGSSNQPQH
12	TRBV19	ASSTQGFTDTQY
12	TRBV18	ASSPVSNQNIQY
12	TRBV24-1	ATSDADRGYEQY
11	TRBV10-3	AIRTGVNQPQH
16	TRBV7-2	ASSLGFAGGLTNYGYT
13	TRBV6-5	ASSYSIANTGELF
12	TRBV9	ASSEGGQSNIQY